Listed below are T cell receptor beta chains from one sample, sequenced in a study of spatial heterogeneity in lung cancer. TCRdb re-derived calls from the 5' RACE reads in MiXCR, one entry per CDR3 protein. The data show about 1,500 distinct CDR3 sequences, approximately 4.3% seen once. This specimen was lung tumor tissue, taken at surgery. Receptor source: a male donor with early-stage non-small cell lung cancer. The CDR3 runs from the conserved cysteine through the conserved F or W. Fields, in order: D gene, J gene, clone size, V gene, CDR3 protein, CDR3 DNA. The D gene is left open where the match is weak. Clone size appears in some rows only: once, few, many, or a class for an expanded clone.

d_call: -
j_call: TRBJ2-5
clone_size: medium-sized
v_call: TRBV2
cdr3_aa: CASSERTDEETQYF
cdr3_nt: TGTGCCAGCAGTGAACGGACAGATGAAGAGACCCAGTACTTC

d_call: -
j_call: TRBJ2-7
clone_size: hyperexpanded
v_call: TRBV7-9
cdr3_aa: CASSPARGNHYEQYF
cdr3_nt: TGTGCCAGCAGCCCAGCCCGAGGGAATCACTACGAGCAGTACTTC

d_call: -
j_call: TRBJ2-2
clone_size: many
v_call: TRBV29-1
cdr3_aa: CSVGDMEGRRTGELFF
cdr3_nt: TGCAGCGTTGGCGATATGGAGGGTAGGCGGACCGGGGAGCTGTTTTTT

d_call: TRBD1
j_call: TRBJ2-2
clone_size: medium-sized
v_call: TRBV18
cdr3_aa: CASSRAGTGTNTGELFF
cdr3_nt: TGTGCCAGCTCGCGGGCCGGGACAGGGACGAACACCGGGGAGCTGTTTTTT

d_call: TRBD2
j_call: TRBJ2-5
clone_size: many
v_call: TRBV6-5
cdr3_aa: CASSYSASGGAETQYF
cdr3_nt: TGTGCCAGCAGTTACTCCGCTAGCGGGGGGGCAGAGACCCAGTACTTC

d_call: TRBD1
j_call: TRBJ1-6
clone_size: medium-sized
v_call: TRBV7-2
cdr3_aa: CASSLYGTGVNSPLHF
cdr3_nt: TGTGCCAGCAGCTTATACGGGACAGGGGTTAATTCACCCCTCCACTTT

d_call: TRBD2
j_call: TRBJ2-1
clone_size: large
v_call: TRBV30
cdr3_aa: CATKRGGVANEQFF
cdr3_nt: TGTGCCACTAAGCGGGGGGGTGTGGCGAATGAGCAGTTCTTC

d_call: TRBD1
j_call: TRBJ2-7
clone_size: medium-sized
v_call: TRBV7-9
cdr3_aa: CASSPGQEKPYEQYF
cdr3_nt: TGTGCCAGCAGCCCGGGACAGGAGAAACCCTACGAGCAGTACTTC

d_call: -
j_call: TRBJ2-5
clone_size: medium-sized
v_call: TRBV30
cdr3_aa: CAWSVWTLDTETQYF
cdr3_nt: TGTGCCTGGAGTGTTTGGACACTTGATACGGAGACCCAGTACTTC

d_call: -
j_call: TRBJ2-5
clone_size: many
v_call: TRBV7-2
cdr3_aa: CASSFGLQETQYF
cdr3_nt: TGTGCCAGCAGCTTCGGGCTCCAAGAGACCCAGTACTTC

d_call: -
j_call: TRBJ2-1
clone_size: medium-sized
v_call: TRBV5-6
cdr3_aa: CASSGGSFYNEQFF
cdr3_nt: TGTGCCAGCAGCGGGGGGAGCTTCTACAATGAGCAGTTCTTC

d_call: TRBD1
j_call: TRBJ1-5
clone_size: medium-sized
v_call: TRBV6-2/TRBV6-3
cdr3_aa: CASSFDRGVNQPQHF
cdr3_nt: TGTGCCAGCAGTTTCGACAGGGGGGTCAATCAGCCCCAGCATTTT

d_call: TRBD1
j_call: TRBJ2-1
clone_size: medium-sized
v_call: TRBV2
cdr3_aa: CASSEVGQGGCRF
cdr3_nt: TGTGCCAGCAGTGAAGTCGGACAGGGTGGGTGTCGCTTC

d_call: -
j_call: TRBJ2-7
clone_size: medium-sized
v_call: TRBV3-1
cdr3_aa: CASSQVGYEQYF
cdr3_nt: TGTGCCAGCAGCCAAGTGGGGTACGAGCAGTACTTC

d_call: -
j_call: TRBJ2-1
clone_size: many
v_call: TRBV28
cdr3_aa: CASISGSSYNEQFF
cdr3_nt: TGTGCCAGCATCTCGGGGAGCTCCTACAATGAGCAGTTCTTC

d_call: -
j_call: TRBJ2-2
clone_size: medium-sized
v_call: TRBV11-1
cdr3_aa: CASRTNQDTGELFF
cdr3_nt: TGTGCCAGCAGAACTAACCAGGACACCGGGGAGCTGTTTTTT

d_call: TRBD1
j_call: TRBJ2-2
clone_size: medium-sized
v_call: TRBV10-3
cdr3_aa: CAIRTGTGGDTGELFF
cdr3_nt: TGTGCCATCAGGACCGGGACAGGTGGGGACACCGGGGAGCTGTTTTTT

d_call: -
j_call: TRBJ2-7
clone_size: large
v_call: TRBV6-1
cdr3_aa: CASSELTGGEYEQYF
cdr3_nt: TGTGCCAGCAGTGAATTGACCGGGGGCGAGTACGAGCAGTACTTC

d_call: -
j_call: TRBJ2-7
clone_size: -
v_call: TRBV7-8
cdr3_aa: CASSLGQAEQYF
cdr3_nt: TGTGCCAGCAGCTTAGGGCAGGCCGAGCAGTACTTC

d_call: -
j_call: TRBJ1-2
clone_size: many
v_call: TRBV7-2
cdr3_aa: CASSLIAPLHYGYTF
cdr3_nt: TGTGCCAGCAGCTTAATAGCTCCTCTACACTATGGCTACACCTTC

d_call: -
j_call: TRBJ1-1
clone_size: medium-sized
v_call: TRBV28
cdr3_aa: CASSQASVAEAFF
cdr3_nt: TGTGCCAGCAGTCAGGCGTCCGTTGCTGAAGCTTTCTTT

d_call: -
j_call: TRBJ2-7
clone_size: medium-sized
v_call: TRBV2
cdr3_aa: CASSEVRMQYF
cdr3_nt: TGTGCCAGCAGTGAGGTCAGGATGCAGTACTTC

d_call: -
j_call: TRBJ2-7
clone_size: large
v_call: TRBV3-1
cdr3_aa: CASTLGGEQYF
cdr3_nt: TGTGCCAGCACCCTAGGGGGAGAGCAGTACTTC

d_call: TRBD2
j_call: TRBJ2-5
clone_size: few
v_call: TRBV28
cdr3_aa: CASSFHGTSGNQETQYF
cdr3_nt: TGTGCCAGCAGTTTCCACGGGACTAGCGGGAACCAAGAGACCCAGTACTTC

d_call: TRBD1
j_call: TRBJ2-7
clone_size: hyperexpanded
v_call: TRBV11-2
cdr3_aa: CASRQGLYEQYF
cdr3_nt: TGTGCCAGCCGACAGGGCCTCTACGAGCAGTACTTC

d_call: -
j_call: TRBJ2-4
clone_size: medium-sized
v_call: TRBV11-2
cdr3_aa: CASSLGATREGDIQYF
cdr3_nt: TGTGCCAGCAGCTTGGGGGCCACCAGGGAGGGAGACATTCAGTACTTC

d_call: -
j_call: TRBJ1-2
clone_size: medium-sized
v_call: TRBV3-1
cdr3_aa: CASSRKGEDYGYTF
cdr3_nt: TGTGCCAGCAGCCGCAAGGGGGAGGACTATGGCTACACCTTC

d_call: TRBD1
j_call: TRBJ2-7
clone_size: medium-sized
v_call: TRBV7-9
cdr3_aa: CASLESTGMVYEQYF
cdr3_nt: TGTGCCAGTTTGGAATCGACAGGGATGGTCTACGAGCAGTACTTC

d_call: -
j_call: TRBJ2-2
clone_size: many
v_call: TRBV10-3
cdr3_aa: CAISESGGANTGELFF
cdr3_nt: TGTGCCATCAGTGAGTCGGGAGGTGCAAACACCGGGGAGCTGTTTTTT

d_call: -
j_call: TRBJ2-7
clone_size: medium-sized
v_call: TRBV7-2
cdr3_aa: CASSLDGDYEQYF
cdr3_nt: TGTGCCAGCAGCTTAGACGGGGATTACGAGCAGTACTTC